The subject of this entry is one TCR beta chain. Its matching antigen is unknown. CDR3 size: 15 residues. Between the trimmed V and J ends, which lost 0 bases and 4 bases, there was a span of 13 bases. CDR1 and CDR2 (germline): LGHNA, YSLEER. These data come from a study of identical twins. Study-wide findings and caveats: Conclusions came from cross-sectional statistical analysis, not from following the same donors. Beta out-of-frame sequences showed weaker excess twin sharing.

TCRdb itself ran the 5' RACE reads through MiXCR, one entry per CDR3 protein. Counted here are roughly 230,000 distinct CDR3 sequences, about 8% occurring once; the ten biggest clones make up 3% to 3.5%. These records were also assigned to another study, of yellow fever vaccine responses in identical twins.

The chain is built from TRBV4-3 and TRBJ2-7; D is unclear. The source is a woman between 18 and 30 years old in good health. The sample was CD8+ T cells sorted from blood. CDR3 region: CASSQERSLGYEQYF. The CDR3 bases are TGCGCCAGCAGCCAAGAGAGGAGTCTCGGATACGAGCAGTACTTC.